Below are 9 T cell receptor beta chains sequenced from a single sample in a study of blood T cell repertoires in COVID-19. Some clones are missing from TCRdb's copy, which holds only in-frame ones; the method was immunoSEQ multiplex PCR. The table has 100,000 to 150,000 clones, about 79% seen once; the top ten hold 4% to 5.5%. Sequencing was done on a sample of peripheral blood. These TCRs come from a woman between 70 and 85 years old with acute or convalescent COVID-19.

The chain carries TRBV18 and TRBJ2-2; D is possibly TRBD2 (5 bases). V was clipped by 6 bases and J by 5 bases, with 10 bases between them. The V gene's germline CDR1 is KGHSH and CDR2 LQKENI. CDR3 length equals 13 residues. The CDR3: CASSRDETGELFF. The CDR3 coding sequence is TGTGCCAGCTCCCGGGATGAGACCGGGGAGCTGTTTTTT.

This chain connects TRBV7-9 to TRBJ1-2, with a possible D match to TRBD1 (6 bases). CDR3 length equals 13 residues. V shed 6 bases and J shed 8 bases, with 16 bases lying between them. The germline CDR1 and CDR2 sequences are SEHNR and FQNEAQ (reference sequence). CDR3 sequence: CASSTGNTDGYTF. The CDR3 nucleotides are TGTGCCAGCAGTACAGGGAATACCGACGGCTACACCTTC.

The rearrangement uses TRBV19 and TRBJ2-3; 13 nucleotides agree with TRBD2. The CDR3 has 17 amino acids. J was trimmed by 0 bases and V by 3 bases; bases with no gene match: 3. Germline-derived CDR1 and CDR2 are LNHDA and SQIVND (reference sequence). This CDR3 is CASSMGLAGLSTDTQYF. In DNA, the CDR3 is TGTGCCAGTAGTATGGGACTAGCGGGGCTAAGCACAGATACGCAGTATTTT.

Concerning this clone: Other DNA sequences in this sample translate to the same CDR3. The CDR3 reads CASSLGQGNTEAFF. The CDR3 nucleotides are TGTGCCAGCAGCTTAGGACAGGGGAACACTGAAGCTTTCTTT. V usage is TRBV11-2 and J usage is TRBJ1-1; 7 bases match TRBD1. The CDR3 runs to 14 residues. J lost 1 base, V lost 1 base, and 0 bases had no gene match. The germline gives CDR1 SGHAT, CDR2 FQNNGV.

The genes are TRBV6-5 and TRBJ1-2; possible D gene TRBD1, 6 bases. V lost 6 bases and J lost 4, with 18 bases in between. The CDR3 extends over 15 amino acids. Per the germline V gene, CDR1 is MNHEY and CDR2 is SVGAGI. CDR3 region: CASRASGDSRYGYTF. The DNA for the CDR3 is TGTGCCAGCAGGGCTTCAGGGGATTCCCGCTATGGCTACACCTTC.

The gene calls are TRBV19 and TRBJ1-1; D is uncertain. The CDR3 covers 12 residues. V lost 4 bases, J lost 7 bases, and 10 bases lay in between. The germline V gene has CDR1 LNHDA and CDR2 SQIVND (reference sequence). The DNA for the CDR3 is TGTGCCAGTAGTACCCCCGGCGGTGAAGCTTTCTTT. Encoded protein: CASSTPGGEAFF.

CDR3 loop: CASSLESGSSGNTIYF. The CDR3 DNA is TGTGCCAGCAGCTTAGAAAGCGGGAGCTCTGGAAACACCATATATTTT. The chain employs TRBV11-2 and TRBJ1-3; D not resolved. V lost 0 bases and J lost 0, with 9 bases in between. The CDR3 covers 16 residues. Germline values: CDR1 SGHAT, CDR2 FQNNGV.

V gene TRBV5-1 combines with J gene TRBJ1-1; D is possibly TRBD1 (5 bases). Per germline, CDR1 SGHRS and CDR2 YFSETQ. The CDR3 is made up of 14 amino acids. V was cut by 4 bases and J by 0 bases, with 10 bases left in between. The CDR3 DNA reads TGCGCCAGCAGCCGGGACTTTATGAACACTGAAGCTTTCTTT. As protein: CASSRDFMNTEAFF.

J is TRBJ1-1 and V is TRBV6-2 or TRBV6-3; the match to TRBD1 covers 10 bases. The CDR3 is made up of 14 amino acids. J lost 2 bases, V lost 6 bases, and 3 bases had no gene match. The germline CDR1 and CDR2 sequences are MNHEY and SVGEGT. This CDR3 reads CASSRDRGNTEAFF. The CDR3 DNA sequence: TGTGCCAGCAGCCGGGACAGGGGTAACACTGAAGCTTTCTTT.